The 20 T cell receptor beta chains below come from one sample, sequenced in a study of cytomegalovirus exposure and HLA in healthy donors. The PCR ran on 60 Vbeta and 13 Jbeta primers. Method: immunoSEQ multiplex PCR; TCRdb's copy keeps in-frame clones and lacks some. The sample yields under 110,000 clones, about 80% seen once. Material: PBMCs. Receptors were obtained from a man aged 40-55 years in good health and CMV-seronegative.

The CDR3 sequence: CASSLAGSSYNEQFF. The DNA of the CDR3 is TGCGCCAGCAGCCTAGCGGGGAGCTCCTACAATGAGCAGTTCTTC. V usage is TRBV5-1 and J usage is TRBJ2-1; 9 bases line up with TRBD2. Losses at the gene ends were 4 bases for V and 0 bases for J; bases not matched to a gene: 2. This CDR3 has 15 amino acids. CDR1 and CDR2 from the germline V gene are SGHRS and YFSETQ. The whole variable domain, filled in from reference TRBV5-1 and TRBJ2-1, reads KAGVTQTPRYLIKTRGQQVTLSCSPISGHRSVSWYQQTPGQGLQFLFEYFSETQRNKGNFPGRFSGRQFSNSRSEMNVSTLELGDSALYLCASSLAGSSYNEQFFGPGTRLTVL.

The CDR3 DNA is TGTGCCAGCAGCCCGTCGACAGGGGGAGGTCAGCCCCAGCATTTT. This translates into CASSPSTGGGQPQHF. V and J are TRBV9 and TRBJ1-5; 9 bases are a match to TRBD1. Germline CDR1 SGDLS, CDR2 YYNGEE. The junction had 8 bases not matched to a gene; V was cut back by 4 bases and J by 6 bases. The CDR3 has 15 amino acids.

The chain recombines TRBV6-5 with TRBJ2-3, with 13 nucleotides matching TRBD2. The CDR3 is 16 amino acids. The trim removed 0 bases at V and 3 bases at J, leaving 0 bases unmatched. Per germline, CDR1 MNHEY and CDR2 SVGAGI. CDR3 loop: CASSYSTSGGTDTQYF. For the CDR3, the DNA is TGTGCCAGCAGTTACTCGACTAGCGGGGGGACAGATACGCAGTATTTT.

The genes are TRBV27 and TRBJ2-1, with 11 bases fitting TRBD2. This CDR3 comprises 15 residues. Trimming cost V 2 bases and J 4 bases; bases outside gene matches: 1. From germline, CDR1 is MNHEY and CDR2 SMNVEV (reference sequence). The CDR3 loop is CASSLTSGGYNEQFF. DNA of the CDR3: TGTGCCAGCAGTTTAACTAGCGGGGGTTACAATGAGCAGTTCTTC.

This clone appeared a few times. The rearrangement uses TRBV7-2 and TRBJ2-3, with D possibly being TRBD1 (5 bases). Germline CDR1 SGHTA, CDR2 FQGNSA. V lost 5 bases and J 4 bases, leaving 13 bases between the germline ends. This CDR3 spans 14 amino acids. The CDR3 reads CASSPWLGADTQYF. CDR3 coding DNA: TGTGCCAGCAGCCCGTGGTTAGGGGCAGATACGCAGTATTTT.

This clone was counted only a few times. The V and J genes are TRBV2 and TRBJ1-1; 8 bases fit TRBD1. The CDR3 has 12 amino acids. CDR1 is SNHLY and CDR2 is FYNNEI in the germline V gene. Trimming removed 9 bases from V and 1 base from J; junction bases left unmatched: 1. The CDR3 loop reads CARDRENTEAFF. The CDR3 nucleotides are TGTGCCAGGGACAGGGAGAACACTGAAGCTTTCTTT.

The rearrangement uses TRBV29-1 and TRBJ1-3; possibly TRBD1 for D (5 bases). CDR1 SQVTM and CDR2 ANQGSEA come from the germline V gene. The CDR3 totals 13 residues. V gave up 4 bases and J gave up 2 bases, with 9 bases separating them. The CDR3, as DNA: TGCAGCGTTGGTGAAGGGGCTGGAAACACCATATATTTT. Residues: CSVGEGAGNTIYF.

The rearrangement links TRBV19 to TRBJ2-3, with 10 positions matching TRBD2. CDR3 length equals 16 residues. Germline CDR1 LNHDA, CDR2 SQIVND (reference sequence). Unmatched junction bases numbered 6, after V lost 4 bases and J lost 2 bases. CDR3 bases: TGTGCCAGTAGTAGAAGGCTAGCGGGAGACACAGATACGCAGTATTTT. Protein: CASSRRLAGDTDTQYF.

This clone has a handful of counts. V is TRBV27 and J is TRBJ1-1; 7 bases line up with TRBD1. V trimming: 2 bases; J trimming: 3 bases; junction bases outside the gene matches: 6. CDR3 size: 15 residues. The germline V gene has CDR1 MNHEY and CDR2 SMNVEV (reference sequence). CDR3 sequence reads: CASSLRGRLDTEAFF. The CDR3 DNA reads TGTGCCAGCAGTTTAAGGGGGCGATTGGACACTGAAGCTTTCTTT.

This clone has just a few counts. V and J are TRBV27 and TRBJ1-1; 9 bases are a match to TRBD1. The CDR3 spans 16 residues. V lost 1 base to trimming and J lost 10 bases; unmatched junction nucleotides: 13. Germline loops: CDR1 MNHEY, CDR2 SMNVEV (reference sequence). CDR3 sequence reads: CASSLLGTGTGIRAFF. CDR3 in DNA: TGTGCCAGCAGTTTATTGGGCACGGGGACAGGGATAAGAGCTTTCTTT.

The chain combines TRBV2 with TRBJ2-1; 7 nucleotides line up with TRBD1. The germline CDR1 and CDR2 sequences are SNHLY and FYNNEI. This CDR3 contains 14 residues. J gave up 3 bases and V 6 bases, and 5 bases lay outside the gene matches. The CDR3 nucleotides read TGTGCCAGCAGCCGGGACAGCCTCTACAATGAGCAGTTCTTC. Translation gives CASSRDSLYNEQFF.

This chain uses TRBV7-2 with TRBJ1-1; D is perhaps TRBD1 (6 bases). The CDR3 spans 14 residues. Germline CDR1 reads SGHTA; CDR2 reads FQGNSA. Trimming left V 3 bases short and J 4 bases short, with 12 bases between. As DNA, the CDR3 is TGTGCCAGCAGCTTTCAACAGGGTGTCACTGAAGCTTTCTTT. Encoded protein: CASSFQQGVTEAFF.

The J gene is TRBJ2-1, the V gene TRBV11-2; 7 nucleotides match TRBD2. The CDR3 covers 14 residues. CDR1 SGHAT and CDR2 FQNNGV come from the germline V gene. J was trimmed by 8 bases and V by 1 base; bases with no gene match: 5. The DNA of the CDR3 is TGTGCCAGCAGCTTAGTGGGGAGGGGCGATGAGCAGTTCTTC. This translates into CASSLVGRGDEQFF. The complete variable domain, with remaining parts taken from reference TRBV11-2 and TRBJ2-1, reads EAGVAQSPRYKIIEKRQSVAFWCNPISGHATLYWYQQILGQGPKLLIQFQNNGVVDDSQLPKDRFSAERLKGVDSTLKIQPAKLEDSAVYLCASSLVGRGDEQFFGPGTRLTVL.

The chain carries TRBV30 and TRBJ2-5, with 8 positions matching TRBD2. Germline V CDR1 and CDR2: GTSNPN, SVGIG (reference sequence). V lost 0 bases to trimming and J lost 7 bases; unmatched junction nucleotides: 1. The CDR3 is 12 residues long. CDR3 in DNA: TGTGCCTGGAGTGTACGGGGGGGGACCCAGTACTTC. This translates into CAWSVRGGTQYF.

This clone was seen once. The rearrangement links TRBV5-1 to TRBJ2-2; 10 positions agree with TRBD2. CDR3 length equals 15 residues. The germline V gene encodes CDR1 SGHRS and CDR2 YFSETQ. The junction had 1 base not matched to a gene; V was cut back by 5 bases and J by 0 bases. The CDR3, as DNA: TGCGCCAGCAGAGCGGGGGGGACGAACACCGGGGAGCTGTTTTTT. It specifies CASRAGGTNTGELFF. The full variable domain, in which reference TRBV5-1 and TRBJ2-2 provide the parts outside the CDR3, is KAGVTQTPRYLIKTRGQQVTLSCSPISGHRSVSWYQQTPGQGLQFLFEYFSETQRNKGNFPGRFSGRQFSNSRSEMNVSTLELGDSALYLCASRAGGTNTGELFFGEGSRLTVL.

The genes are TRBV4-2 and TRBJ2-3; TRBD2 aligns across 14 bases. This CDR3 has 17 amino acids. Germline V gene lookup returns CDR1 LGHNA and CDR2 YNFKEQ. V shed 4 bases, J shed 2 bases, and the junction held 5 bases outside the gene matches. DNA for the CDR3: TGTGCCAGCAGCCTTTGGACTAGCGGGGGGTACACAGATACGCAGTATTTT. Encoded protein: CASSLWTSGGYTDTQYF.

The V and J genes are TRBV7-3 and TRBJ2-6; D call uncertain. Trimming removed 4 bases at V and 0 bases at J, with 13 bases between. Germline CDR1 SGHTA, CDR2 FQGTGA. This CDR3 comprises 17 residues. CDR3 in amino acids: CASSSGPPYSGANVLTF. The CDR3 DNA sequence: TGTGCCAGCAGCTCTGGCCCTCCGTACTCTGGGGCCAACGTCCTGACTTTC.

This chain joins TRBV9 and TRBJ2-5; TRBD1 matches 7 bases. This CDR3 has 15 residues. After removal of 0 bases from V and 4 bases from J, the junction contained 6 bases not matched to a gene. Germline V gene sequence: CDR1 SGDLS, CDR2 YYNGEE. CDR3 coding DNA: TGTGCCAGCAGCGTAGGAGGGGGCGCCGGAGAGACCCAGTACTTC. Amino acids: CASSVGGGAGETQYF.

The genes are TRBV6-1 and TRBJ2-1; TRBD1 matches at 7 bases. V gave up 3 bases and J gave up 5 bases; unmatched junction bases: 16. CDR1 and CDR2 (germline): MNHNS, SASEGT. This CDR3 spans 18 amino acids. The CDR3 region is CASSEGQEMGTENNEQFF. The CDR3 DNA reads as TGTGCCAGCAGTGAGGGGCAAGAGATGGGGACAGAAAACAATGAGCAGTTCTTC.

The genes are TRBV29-1 and TRBJ1-2; no firm D call. V lost 7 bases, J lost 6 bases, and 18 bases lay in between. CDR1 and CDR2 (germline): SQVTM, ANQGSEA. The CDR3 is made up of 13 amino acids. This CDR3 reads CSADEAGFDGYTF. The CDR3 nucleotides are TGCAGCGCCGACGAGGCGGGTTTCGATGGCTACACCTTC.